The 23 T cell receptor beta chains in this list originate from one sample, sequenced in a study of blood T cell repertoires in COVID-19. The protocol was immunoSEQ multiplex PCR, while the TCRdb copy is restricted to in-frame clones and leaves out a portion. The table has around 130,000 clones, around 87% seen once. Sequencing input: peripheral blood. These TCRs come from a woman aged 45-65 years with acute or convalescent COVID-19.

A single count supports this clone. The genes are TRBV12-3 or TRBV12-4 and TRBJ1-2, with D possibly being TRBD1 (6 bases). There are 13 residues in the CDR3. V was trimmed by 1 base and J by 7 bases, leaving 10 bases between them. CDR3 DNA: TGTGCCAGCAGTTTAGAGACAGGAGGTGGCTACACCTTC. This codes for CASSLETGGGYTF.

The CDR3 loop reads CASSQRTTSGAGGYTF. The DNA for the CDR3 is TGTGCCAGCAGCCAACGTACCACGTCAGGGGCCGGTGGCTACACCTTC. The genes are TRBV3-1 (or the pseudogene TRBV3-2) and TRBJ1-2; a possible D gene is TRBD1 (6 bases). V dropped 2 bases and J dropped 7 bases, with 20 bases sitting between them. Germline V CDR1 and CDR2: LGHDT, YNNKEL (reference sequence). The CDR3 consists of 16 residues.

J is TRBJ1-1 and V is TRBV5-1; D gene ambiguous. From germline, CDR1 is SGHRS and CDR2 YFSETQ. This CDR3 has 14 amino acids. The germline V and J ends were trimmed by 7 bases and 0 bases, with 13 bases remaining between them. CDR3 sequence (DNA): TGCGCCAGCTGCCTTTCTACAGTGAACACTGAAGCTTTCTTT. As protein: CASCLSTVNTEAFF.

This CDR3 is CASSLSGRGTEAFF. The CDR3 bases are TGTGCCAGCAGCTTGAGTGGACGGGGGACTGAAGCTTTCTTT. The rearrangement joins TRBV7-9 to TRBJ1-1; possible D gene TRBD1, 5 bases. The CDR3 extends over 14 amino acids. V gave up 3 bases and J gave up 5 bases, with 13 bases separating them. CDR1 is SEHNR, CDR2 FQNEAQ, per germline (reference sequence).

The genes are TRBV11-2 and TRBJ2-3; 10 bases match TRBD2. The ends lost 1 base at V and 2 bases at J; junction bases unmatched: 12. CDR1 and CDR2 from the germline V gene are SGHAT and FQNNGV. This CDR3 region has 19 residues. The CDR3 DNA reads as TGTGCCAGCAGCTTAGCCCAGGCCAGGACTAGCGGAAACACAGATACGCAGTATTTT. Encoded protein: CASSLAQARTSGNTDTQYF.

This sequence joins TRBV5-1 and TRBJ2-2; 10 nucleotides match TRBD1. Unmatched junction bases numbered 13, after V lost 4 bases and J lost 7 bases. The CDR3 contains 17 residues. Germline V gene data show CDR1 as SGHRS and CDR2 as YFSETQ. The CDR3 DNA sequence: TGCGCCAGCAGCCCGTCGAGACAGGGGGCTTTTGGCGGGGAGCTGTTTTTT. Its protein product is CASSPSRQGAFGGELFF.

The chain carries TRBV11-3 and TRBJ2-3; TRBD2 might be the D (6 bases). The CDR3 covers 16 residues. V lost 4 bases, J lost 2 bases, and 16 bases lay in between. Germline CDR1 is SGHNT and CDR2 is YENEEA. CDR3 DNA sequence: TGTGCCAGCAGCTCCGGGGGTGGCGGAAACACAGATACGCAGTATTTT. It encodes CASSSGGGGNTDTQYF.

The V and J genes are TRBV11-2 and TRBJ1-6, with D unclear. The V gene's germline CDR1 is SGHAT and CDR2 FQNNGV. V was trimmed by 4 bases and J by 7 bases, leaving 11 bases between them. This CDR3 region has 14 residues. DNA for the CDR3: TGTGCCAGCAGCTCAGGTCTTAGAAATTCACCCCTCCACTTT. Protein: CASSSGLRNSPLHF.

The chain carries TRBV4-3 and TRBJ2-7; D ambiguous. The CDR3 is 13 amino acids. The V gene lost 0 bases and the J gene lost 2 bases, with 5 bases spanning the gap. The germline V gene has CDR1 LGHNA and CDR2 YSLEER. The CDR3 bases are TGCGCCAGCAGCCAAGACGGTACCTACGAGCAGTACTTC. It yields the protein CASSQDGTYEQYF.

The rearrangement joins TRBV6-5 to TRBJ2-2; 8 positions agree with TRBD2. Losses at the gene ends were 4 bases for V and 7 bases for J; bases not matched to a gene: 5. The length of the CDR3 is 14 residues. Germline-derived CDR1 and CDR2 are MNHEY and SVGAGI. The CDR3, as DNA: TGTGCCAGCAGTTTGCGGGAGGTCGGCGGGGAGCTGTTTTTT. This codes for CASSLREVGGELFF.

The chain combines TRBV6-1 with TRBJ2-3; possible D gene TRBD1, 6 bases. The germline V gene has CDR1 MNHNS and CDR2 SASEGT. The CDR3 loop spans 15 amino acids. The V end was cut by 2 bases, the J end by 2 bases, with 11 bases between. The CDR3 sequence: CASSEQGMITDTQYF. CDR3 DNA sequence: TGTGCCAGCAGTGAACAGGGGATGATCACAGATACGCAGTATTTT.

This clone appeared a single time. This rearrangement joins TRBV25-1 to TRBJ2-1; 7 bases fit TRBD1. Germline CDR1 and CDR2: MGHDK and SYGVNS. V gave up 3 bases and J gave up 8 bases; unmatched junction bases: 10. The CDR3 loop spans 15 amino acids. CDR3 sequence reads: CASSDMRGRLDEQFF. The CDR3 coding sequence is TGTGCCAGCAGTGATATGAGGGGGCGCTTGGATGAGCAGTTCTTC.

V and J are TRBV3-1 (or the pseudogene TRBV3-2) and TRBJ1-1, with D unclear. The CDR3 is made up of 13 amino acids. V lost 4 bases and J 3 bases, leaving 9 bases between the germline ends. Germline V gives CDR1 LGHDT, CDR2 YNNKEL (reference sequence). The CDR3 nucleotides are TGTGCCAGCAGCCCCGGGGTTCACACTGAAGCTTTCTTT. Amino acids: CASSPGVHTEAFF.

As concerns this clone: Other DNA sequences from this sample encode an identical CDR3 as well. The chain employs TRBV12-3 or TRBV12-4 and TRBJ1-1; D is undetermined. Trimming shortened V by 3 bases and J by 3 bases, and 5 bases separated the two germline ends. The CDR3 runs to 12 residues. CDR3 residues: CASSFSDTEAFF. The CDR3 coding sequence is TGTGCCAGCAGTTTTTCAGACACTGAAGCTTTCTTT.

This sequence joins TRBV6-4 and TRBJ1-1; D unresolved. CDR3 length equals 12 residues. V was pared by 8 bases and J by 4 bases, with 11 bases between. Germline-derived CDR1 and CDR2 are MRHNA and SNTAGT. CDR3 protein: CASPRTGTEAFF. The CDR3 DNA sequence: TGTGCCAGCCCAAGAACGGGCACTGAAGCTTTCTTT.

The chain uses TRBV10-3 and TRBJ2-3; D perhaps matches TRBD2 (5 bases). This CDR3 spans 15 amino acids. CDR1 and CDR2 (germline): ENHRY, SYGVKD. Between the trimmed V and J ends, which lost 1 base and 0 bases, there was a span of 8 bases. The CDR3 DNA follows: TGTGCCATCAGTGAGTATAGGACTAGCACAGATACGCAGTATTTT. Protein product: CAISEYRTSTDTQYF.

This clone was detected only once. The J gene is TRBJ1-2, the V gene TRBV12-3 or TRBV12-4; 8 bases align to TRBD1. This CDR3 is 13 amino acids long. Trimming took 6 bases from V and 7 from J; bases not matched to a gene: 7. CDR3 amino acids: CASRDRAGGGYTF. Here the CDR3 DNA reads TGTGCCAGCAGGGACAGGGCAGGTGGTGGCTACACCTTC.

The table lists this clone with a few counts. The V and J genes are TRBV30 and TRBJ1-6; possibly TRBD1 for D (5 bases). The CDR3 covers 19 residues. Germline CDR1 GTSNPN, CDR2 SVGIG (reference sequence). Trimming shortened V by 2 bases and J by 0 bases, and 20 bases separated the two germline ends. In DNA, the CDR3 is TGTGCCTGGAGTTCATCCCTTCACAGGATGAGCTCCTATAATTCACCCCTCCACTTT. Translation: CAWSSSLHRMSSYNSPLHF.

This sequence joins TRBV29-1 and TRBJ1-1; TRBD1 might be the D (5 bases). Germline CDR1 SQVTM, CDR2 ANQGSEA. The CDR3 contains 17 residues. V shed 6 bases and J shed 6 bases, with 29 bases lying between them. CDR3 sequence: CSVASPSEGLYRPEAFF. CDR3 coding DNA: TGCAGCGTGGCGAGCCCTTCCGAGGGACTATATCGACCTGAAGCTTTCTTT.

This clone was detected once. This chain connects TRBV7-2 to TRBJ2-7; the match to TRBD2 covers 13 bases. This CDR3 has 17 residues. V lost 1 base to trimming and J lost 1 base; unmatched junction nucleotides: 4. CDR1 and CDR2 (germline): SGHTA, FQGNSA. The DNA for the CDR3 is TGTGCCAGCAGCTTAGTAGAGGGACTAGCGGGGTCCTACGAGCAGTACTTC. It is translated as CASSLVEGLAGSYEQYF.

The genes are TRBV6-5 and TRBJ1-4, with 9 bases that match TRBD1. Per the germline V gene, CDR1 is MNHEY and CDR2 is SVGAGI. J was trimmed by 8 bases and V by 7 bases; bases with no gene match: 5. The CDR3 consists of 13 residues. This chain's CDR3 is CASKGTGWEKLFF. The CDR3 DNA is TGTGCCAGCAAGGGGACAGGGTGGGAAAAACTGTTTTTT.

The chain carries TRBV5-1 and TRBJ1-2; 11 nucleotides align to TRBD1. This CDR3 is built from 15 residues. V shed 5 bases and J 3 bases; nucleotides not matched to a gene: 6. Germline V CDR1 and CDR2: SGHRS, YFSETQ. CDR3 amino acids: CASRAPGQGDYGYTF. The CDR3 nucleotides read TGCGCCAGCAGAGCGCCGGGACAGGGGGACTATGGCTACACCTTC. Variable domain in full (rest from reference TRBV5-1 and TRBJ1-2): KAGVTQTPRYLIKTRGQQVTLSCSPISGHRSVSWYQQTPGQGLQFLFEYFSETQRNKGNFPGRFSGRQFSNSRSEMNVSTLELGDSALYLCASRAPGQGDYGYTFGSGTRLTVV.

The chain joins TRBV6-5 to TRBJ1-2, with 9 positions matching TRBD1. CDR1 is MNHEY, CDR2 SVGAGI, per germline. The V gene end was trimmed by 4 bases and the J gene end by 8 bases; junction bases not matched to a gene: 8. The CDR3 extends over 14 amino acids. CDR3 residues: CASSSRQGEQGYTF. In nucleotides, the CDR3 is TGTGCCAGCAGTTCGAGACAGGGGGAACAGGGCTACACCTTC.